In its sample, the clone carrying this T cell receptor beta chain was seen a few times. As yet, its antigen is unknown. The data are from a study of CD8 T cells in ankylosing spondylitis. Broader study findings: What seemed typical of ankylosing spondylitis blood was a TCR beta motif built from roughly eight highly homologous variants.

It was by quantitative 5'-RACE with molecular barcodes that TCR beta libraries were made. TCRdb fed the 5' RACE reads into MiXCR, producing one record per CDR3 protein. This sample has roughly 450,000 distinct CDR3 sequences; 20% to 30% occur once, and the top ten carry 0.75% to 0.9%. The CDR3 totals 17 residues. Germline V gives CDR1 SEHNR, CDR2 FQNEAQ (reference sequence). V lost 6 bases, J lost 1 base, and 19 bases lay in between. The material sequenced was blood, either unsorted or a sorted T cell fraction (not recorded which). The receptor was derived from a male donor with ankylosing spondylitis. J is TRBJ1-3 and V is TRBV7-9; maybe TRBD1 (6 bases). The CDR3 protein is CASSISGGTRSGNTIYF. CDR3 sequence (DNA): TGTGCCAGCAGTATTTCGGGGGGGACAAGATCTGGAAACACCATATATTTT. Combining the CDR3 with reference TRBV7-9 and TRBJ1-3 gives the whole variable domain DTGVSQNPRHKITKRGQNVTFRCDPISEHNRLYWYRQTLGQGPEFLTYFQNEAQLEKSRLLSDRFSAERPKGSFSTLEIQRTEQGDSAMYLCASSISGGTRSGNTIYFGEGSWLTVV.